This T cell receptor beta chain was sequenced for a study of identical twins. Study-wide results and limits: Models came in too low on out-of-frame TCR alpha sharing in monozygotic twins.

cDNA carried unique molecular identifiers, and a universal primer site was added by template switching. TCRdb processed the 5' RACE reads anew with MiXCR; each CDR3 protein has one entry. The table has more than 1.5 million distinct CDR3 sequences, roughly a third seen once. CDR3 length: 14 amino acids. The germline V gene encodes CDR1 SGHRS and CDR2 YFSETQ. V was trimmed by 4 bases and J by 8 bases, leaving 18 bases between them. This clonotype turned up a few times. The antigen remains unidentified. Material: cord blood. The TCR was taken from a newborn girl in good health. V gene TRBV5-1 combines with J gene TRBJ1-2; maybe TRBD1 (6 bases). CDR3: CASSTRRGTEGYTF. CDR3 coding DNA: TGCGCCAGCAGCACCCGAAGGGGGACGGAAGGCTACACCTTC.